The present T cell receptor (beta chain) was sequenced within a study of blood T cell repertoires in COVID-19. Study information: Sources were T cells, B-cell-depleted T cells, or PBMCs; the material itself was cDNA or gDNA.

Enrollees, roughly 18 to 89 years old, lived in around 23 US areas. Original analysis: Researchers report that nucleated cell counts were estimated from reference gene primer amplification. Profiled with immunoSEQ multiplex PCR; TCRdb holds only in-frame clones, not every one. V, J and clone size were drawn from that table, and D and trimming were deduced from the DNA. The profile shows 140,000 to 150,000 clones, roughly 89% of them singletons. Germline CDR1 reads MDHEN; CDR2 reads SYDVKM. The CDR3 length is 14 residues. Notes on this clone: Sequence at one end of the junction differs from germline and may be a read error.

The V gene is TRBV28, the J gene TRBJ1-4; D uncertain. The receptor comes from a man in his fifties or sixties who had recovered from COVID-19. Sequencing was done on a sample of PBMCs or T cells enriched from blood (not recorded which). The DNA of the CDR3 is TGTGCCAGCAGTAAAGGAGGGCTTAATGAAAAACTATTTTTT. Translated: CASSKGGLNEKLFF.